The entry below describes one T cell receptor (beta chain). Its antigen is not known. TCRdb's table, derived via immunoSEQ multiplex PCR, lists solely in-frame clones and lacks some. Among about 80,000 clones listed, 95% were seen once. This sample stems from a study of siplizumab effects on memory and regulatory T cells. Whole-study results and caveats: Sequences below about 10^-5 frequency were poorly captured. As a result, only a minor fraction of alloreactive clones mapped to unstimulated subsets. Confirmation that proliferating Tregs from siplizumab cultures had suppressive function was not obtained. Apparently more diverse than memory cells, naive T cells also seemed major alloresponse contributors.

This CDR3 has 19 residues. The germline V gene has CDR1 SGHAT and CDR2 FQNNGV. V dropped 10 bases and J dropped 0; count of bases not matched to a gene: 15. The TCR comes from a human donor in good health. Sequenced input: CD8+ T cells sorted from blood. This chain uses TRBV11-2 with TRBJ2-3; 14 bases are shared with TRBD2. CDR3 sequence: CATMGLGLAGVASTDTQYF. CDR3 sequence (DNA): TGTGCCACCATGGGGCTGGGACTAGCGGGAGTCGCCAGCACAGATACGCAGTATTTT. Complete variable domain (other parts from reference TRBV11-2 and TRBJ2-3): EAGVAQSPRYKIIEKRQSVAFWCNPISGHATLYWYQQILGQGPKLLIQFQNNGVVDDSQLPKDRFSAERLKGVDSTLKIQPAKLEDSAVYLCATMGLGLAGVASTDTQYFGPGTRLTVL.